The sequence of this TCR beta chain was determined in a study of blood T cell repertoires in COVID-19. Overall study context: PBMCs, B-cell-depleted T cells, or T cells were the source of the cDNA or gDNA that made up the material.

The authors' processing: From reference gene primer amplification, estimates of nucleated cell counts were derived. Here immunoSEQ multiplex PCR was the method, and the copy in TCRdb shows in-frame clones only, minus some. D and trimming come from the DNA, and the V and J calls and clone size come from that table. The sample shows around 130,000 clones, roughly four fifths of them seen only once. This CDR3 has 15 amino acids. Germline V CDR1 and CDR2: SGHAT, FQNNGV. Trimming removed 1 base at V and 0 bases at J, with 9 bases between. Categorization into cohorts depended on clinical history that participants reported.

Sequences were obtained from PBMCs or T cells enriched from blood (not recorded which). The sequence was obtained from a man aged 25-45 years who had recovered from COVID-19. The chain employs TRBV11-2 and TRBJ1-1; D possibly corresponds to TRBD1 (5 bases). The CDR3, as DNA: TGTGCCAGCAGCTTAGGGCGCAGGGTGAACACTGAAGCTTTCTTT. Residues: CASSLGRRVNTEAFF.